A single sample is the source of the 5 T cell receptor beta chains below, sequenced in a study of shared clonotypes between healthy human individuals (dated by TCRdb to 2018 to 2021). The method behind the library was the immunoSEQ multiplex PCR assay. TCRdb holds this immuneACCESS table with in-frame rearrangements only. Some clones are missing; in checked studies, unresolved V genes explain under half, and the rest has no known cause. The sample table lists millions of clones, 85% to 95% of them with a count of one. Jointly, the top ten make up 0.13% of the sample. Sample: naive CD4+ T cells sorted from blood. According to the study, the label for this sample's cell subset or site signals: CD45RA+ positively selected. Receptors were obtained from a man between 18 and 29 years old in good health.

The chain is built from TRBV4-3 and TRBJ1-4, with D hard to call. CDR1 and CDR2 from the germline V gene are LGHNA and YSLEER. The CDR3 is made up of 14 amino acids. V lost 4 bases and J lost 8, with 14 bases in between. The CDR3 region has the DNA TGCGCCAGCAGCCTCTCGACCCTCGGGGAAAAACTGTTTTTT. Amino acids: CASSLSTLGEKLFF.

V and J are TRBV30 and TRBJ1-6, with D hard to call. Germline lookup yields CDR1 GTSNPN and CDR2 SVGIG (reference sequence). The CDR3 runs 14 residues. Trimming cost V 2 bases and J 2 bases, with 7 bases left between them. CDR3 coding DNA: TGTGCCTGGAGTAGTACCCCCTATAATTCACCCCTCCACTTT. This sequence encodes CAWSSTPYNSPLHF. The variable domain in full, completed from reference TRBV30 and TRBJ1-6, reads SQTIHQWPATLVQPVGSPLSLECTVEGTSNPNLYWYRQAAGRGLQLLFYSVGIGQISSEVPQNLSASRPQDRQFILSSKKLLLSDSGFYLCAWSSTPYNSPLHFGNGTRLTVT.

The V call is TRBV6-1, the J call TRBJ2-3; D is unresolved. The CDR3 consists of 17 residues. Germline CDR1 is MNHNS and CDR2 is SASEGT. V lost 2 bases and J 2 bases, leaving 17 bases between the germline ends. The chain's CDR3 is CASSESVRQRTTDTQYF. As DNA, the CDR3 is TGTGCCAGCAGTGAATCGGTCCGGCAGCGAACCACAGATACGCAGTATTTT.

The chain combines TRBV6-1 with TRBJ1-6; unclear D gene. This CDR3 is built from 13 residues. The germline gives CDR1 MNHNS, CDR2 SASEGT. The V and J ends lost 5 bases and 5 bases respectively, with 7 bases between them. The CDR3 spells CASSSADNSPLHF. CDR3 sequence (DNA): TGTGCCAGCAGTTCGGCAGATAATTCACCCCTCCACTTT.

The J gene is TRBJ2-5, the V gene TRBV11-2, with D hard to call. The germline V and J ends were trimmed by 3 bases and 5 bases, with 10 bases remaining between them. From germline, CDR1 is SGHAT and CDR2 FQNNGV. The CDR3 runs to 13 residues. This CDR3 reads CASSFMGWETQYF. The CDR3 nucleotides are TGTGCCAGCAGCTTTATGGGTTGGGAGACCCAGTACTTC.